Below are 25 T cell receptor beta chains sequenced from a single sample in a study of T cell responses to AZD1222 COVID-19 vaccine. Libraries were prepared by immunoSEQ multiplex PCR; TCRdb keeps only in-frame clonotypes and omits some of them. This table holds approximately 120,000 clones, around 92% found once. Sample: peripheral blood, taken on day 0 of AZD1222 vaccination. The receptor source for this set is an adult in good health.

CDR3 region: CASSMGALGYTF. Here the CDR3 DNA reads TGTGCCAGTAGTATGGGAGCCCTCGGCTACACCTTC. The J gene is TRBJ1-2, the V gene TRBV19; D uncertain. The V end lost 3 bases, the J end lost 8 bases, and 10 bases lay between the germline ends. The V gene's germline CDR1 is LNHDA and CDR2 SQIVND (reference sequence). The CDR3 has 12 amino acids.

The chain employs TRBV5-6 and TRBJ1-1; possibly TRBD1 for D (6 bases). The germline gives CDR1 SGHDT, CDR2 YYEEEE. The CDR3 has 15 residues. The V end was cut by 5 bases, the J end by 1 base, with 15 bases between. CDR3 nucleotides: TGTGCCAGCAGTTTAGTTCAACAGGGGAACACTGAAGCTTTCTTT. It translates to CASSLVQQGNTEAFF.

The rearrangement links TRBV4-1 to TRBJ2-7; no clear D. The CDR3 has 13 amino acids. CDR1 is MGHRA and CDR2 is YSYEKL in the germline V gene. Trimming removed 1 base at V and 1 base at J, with 5 bases between. CDR3 residues: CASSQAGSYEQYF. DNA for the CDR3: TGCGCCAGCAGCCAAGCCGGTTCCTACGAGCAGTACTTC.

The rearrangement links TRBV21-1 to TRBJ2-1; the table names TRBD2, a call not compared with the DNA. TRBV21-1 is tagged as a pseudogene. This CDR3 has 13 amino acids. CDR3 sequence reads: CASSRLQSNEQFF. The CDR3 DNA reads TGTGCCAGCAGCAGACTACAGAGCAATGAGCAGTTCTTC.

V is TRBV19 and J is TRBJ2-6, with D hard to call. The length of the CDR3 is 17 residues. The germline V gene encodes CDR1 LNHDA and CDR2 SQIVND (reference sequence). V lost 7 bases to trimming and J lost 0 bases, with 16 bases between them. The CDR3: CASTIRRPSSGANVLTF. CDR3 in DNA: TGTGCCAGTACCATCAGGCGTCCTAGCTCTGGGGCCAACGTCCTGACTTTC.

This clone occurred once. The CDR3 DNA sequence: TGTGCCAGCAGCGAAGCAGGGGGCTATAATGAAAAACTGTTTTTT. Protein product: CASSEAGGYNEKLFF. The rearrangement joins TRBV7-6 to TRBJ1-4, with TRBD1 matching over 8 bases. The CDR3 extends over 15 amino acids. V was clipped by 5 bases and J by 4 bases; unmatched bases: 6. Germline V gene data show CDR1 as SGHVS and CDR2 as FNYEAQ. The complete variable domain, with remaining parts taken from reference TRBV7-6 and TRBJ1-4, reads GAGVSQSPRYKVTKRGQDVALRCDPISGHVSLYWYRQALGQGPEFLTYFNYEAQQDKSGLPNDRFSAERPEGSISTLTIQRTEQRDSAMYRCASSEAGGYNEKLFFGSGTQLSVL.

This chain uses TRBV27 with TRBJ2-1; 8 bases are a match to TRBD2. The CDR3 totals 14 residues. Germline V CDR1 and CDR2: MNHEY, SMNVEV (reference sequence). Unmatched junction bases numbered 7, after V lost 7 bases and J lost 5 bases. Here the CDR3 DNA reads TGTGCCAGCACTGGCGGGAGGTGGAACAATGAGCAGTTCTTC. Translation: CASTGGRWNNEQFF.

This sequence joins TRBV10-3 and TRBJ2-3, with 7 bases matching TRBD2. The germline CDR1 and CDR2 sequences are ENHRY and SYGVKD. The CDR3 is 15 amino acids. Unmatched junction bases numbered 7, after V lost 6 bases and J lost 1 base. The CDR3 region has the DNA TGTGCCATCAGGGGCGGGGGTATCGGCACAGATACGCAGTATTTT. Its protein is CAIRGGGIGTDTQYF.

The rearrangement uses TRBV6-5 and TRBJ2-3; TRBD2 matches 12 bases. CDR3 length: 16 residues. V was clipped by 2 bases and J by 6 bases; unmatched bases: 6. In germline, CDR1 is MNHEY, CDR2 SVGAGI. The CDR3 here is CASSYTTTSGRDTQYF. The CDR3 nucleotides are TGTGCCAGCAGTTACACCACCACTAGCGGGAGGGATACGCAGTATTTT.

The rearrangement joins TRBV6-2 or TRBV6-3 to TRBJ2-7, with 13 bases aligning to TRBD2. Germline values: CDR1 MNHEY, CDR2 SVGEGT. The CDR3 has 14 residues. The ends lost 5 bases at V and 7 bases at J; junction bases unmatched: 5. CDR3 bases: TGTGCCAGCAGTCGACTAGCGGGAGGAGGAGAGCAGTACTTC. This translates into CASSRLAGGGEQYF.

The V gene is TRBV4-2, the J gene TRBJ1-2; 7 bases are shared with TRBD1. V lost 3 bases to trimming and J lost 1 base; unmatched junction nucleotides: 11. This CDR3 has 17 residues. Germline values: CDR1 LGHNA, CDR2 YNFKEQ. The CDR3 protein is CASSQIPQGFVNYGYTF. The CDR3 DNA sequence: TGTGCCAGCAGCCAGATCCCACAGGGGTTTGTTAACTATGGCTACACCTTC.

The V call is TRBV5-1, the J call TRBJ2-2, with 7 bases fitting TRBD2. Germline V CDR1 and CDR2: SGHRS, YFSETQ. The CDR3 runs 17 residues. With 0 bases clipped from V and 5 bases from J, the junction kept 10 bases outside the gene matches. The CDR3 region is CASSLDAAGAGTGELFF. The CDR3 DNA reads as TGCGCCAGCAGCTTGGACGCGGCGGGAGCGGGAACCGGGGAGCTGTTTTTT.

The V and J genes are TRBV4-2 and TRBJ2-7, with D uncertain. In germline, CDR1 is LGHNA, CDR2 YNFKEQ. Deletions cut 1 base from V and 4 bases from J, with 14 bases between. The CDR3 is 15 residues long. CDR3 nucleotides: TGTGCCAGCAGCCAAGCCGACCTCCTAGAATACGAGCAGTACTTC. It codes for CASSQADLLEYEQYF.

The chain is built from TRBV24-1 and TRBJ1-2, with 9 bases matching TRBD1. The trim removed 10 bases at V and 6 bases at J, leaving 2 bases unmatched. Germline lookup yields CDR1 KGHDR and CDR2 SFDVKD. The CDR3 totals 11 residues. CDR3 loop: CATWDRDGYTF. The CDR3 bases are TGTGCCACATGGGACAGGGATGGCTACACCTTC.

The V gene is TRBV7-8, the J gene TRBJ2-5; 7 bases match TRBD2. The J segment lost 5 bases and the V segment lost 0 bases, leaving 12 bases of the junction unmatched. The CDR3 totals 17 residues. Germline loops: CDR1 SGHVS, CDR2 FQNEAQ. DNA for the CDR3: TGTGCCAGCAGCTTAGCTAGCGGGCCCGTAGACGGGGAGACCCAGTACTTC. Translated: CASSLASGPVDGETQYF.

The chain recombines TRBV29-1 with TRBJ2-2; either TRBD1 or TRBD2 may fit D (5 bases each). The CDR3 totals 11 residues. CDR1 is SQVTM and CDR2 is ANQGSEA in the germline V gene. Trimming left V 4 bases short and J 6 bases short, with 6 bases between. The CDR3, as DNA: TGCAGCGTTGGAGGGGCCGGGGAGCTGTTTTTT. It is translated as CSVGGAGELFF.

The rearrangement links TRBV6-1 to TRBJ2-7, with 8 bases fitting TRBD2. Germline V gene sequence: CDR1 MNHNS, CDR2 SASEGT. The CDR3 consists of 14 residues. V lost 0 bases and J lost 2; bases outside the gene matches: 0. The CDR3 reads CASSEAGGAYEQYF. CDR3 coding DNA: TGTGCCAGCAGTGAAGCCGGGGGGGCCTACGAGCAGTACTTC.

This chain uses TRBV7-3 with TRBJ2-6; D not resolved. The V gene lost 3 bases and the J gene lost 4 bases, with 4 bases spanning the gap. From germline, CDR1 is SGHTA and CDR2 FQGTGA. The CDR3 extends over 13 amino acids. CDR3 in DNA: TGTGCCAGCAGCTTTAAGGGGGCCAACGTCCTGACTTTC. This gives the protein CASSFKGANVLTF.

J is TRBJ1-3 and V is TRBV28; D is ambiguous. Deletions cut 6 bases from V and 4 bases from J, with 10 bases between. The CDR3 contains 13 residues. In germline, CDR1 is MDHEN, CDR2 SYDVKM. In nucleotides, the CDR3 is TGTGCCAGCAGGTTTCATACGGGAAACACCATATATTTT. Its protein is CASRFHTGNTIYF.

J is TRBJ2-1 and V is TRBV6-1; 11 bases fit TRBD2. Germline CDR1 is MNHNS and CDR2 is SASEGT. CDR3 length: 16 residues. V trimming: 4 bases; J trimming: 1 base; junction bases outside the gene matches: 3. CDR3 nucleotide sequence: TGTGCCAGCAGTGGATTAGCGGGAGGGTCCTACAATGAGCAGTTCTTC. Its protein is CASSGLAGGSYNEQFF.

This clone was recorded once. The chain recombines TRBV27 with TRBJ2-2; either TRBD1 or TRBD2 may supply D (6 bases each). Trimming stripped 3 bases from V and 6 bases from J, with 17 bases between. Looked up from germline, CDR1 is MNHEY and CDR2 is SMNVEV (reference sequence). CDR3 length: 16 residues. As DNA, the CDR3 is TGTGCCAGCAGTTTCGGTGGCCGGGGGCGGGCCGGGGAGCTGTTTTTT. It specifies CASSFGGRGRAGELFF.

This sequence joins TRBV19 and TRBJ2-3, with TRBD1 identical over 10 bases. Germline lookup yields CDR1 LNHDA and CDR2 SQIVND (reference sequence). This CDR3 has 15 residues. V shed 7 bases, J shed 5 bases, and the junction held 9 bases outside the gene matches. CDR3 nucleotide sequence: TGTGCCAGTAAACGGGACAGGGGCATCGGAGATACGCAGTATTTT. Translating gives CASKRDRGIGDTQYF. The full variable domain, completed using reference TRBV19 and TRBJ2-3, is DGGITQSPKYLFRKEGQNVTLSCEQNLNHDAMYWYRQDPGQGLRLIYYSQIVNDFQKGDIAEGYSVSREKKESFPLTVTSAQKNPTAFYLCASKRDRGIGDTQYFGPGTRLTVL.

In nucleotides, the CDR3 is TGTGCCAGCAGCCAACCCGGGACTAGCGGTTCCCACACCGGGGAGCTGTTTTTT. It specifies CASSQPGTSGSHTGELFF. The V gene is TRBV4-2, the J gene TRBJ2-2, with TRBD2 matching 11 bases. Trimming took 2 bases from V and 3 from J; bases not matched to a gene: 8. This CDR3 contains 18 residues. The germline V gene encodes CDR1 LGHNA and CDR2 YNFKEQ.

Turning to this clone: Compared with germline, one end of the junction differs, possibly owing to a read error. The V gene is TRBV9, the J gene TRBJ2-7; tentative D call: TRBD2 (6 bases). Germline V gives CDR1 SGDLS, CDR2 YYNGEE. This CDR3 spans 14 amino acids. Written as DNA, the CDR3 is TGTGTCAGCAGCGTCGGAGGGTATGGGCGCGAGCAGTACTTC. It specifies CVSSVGGYGREQYF.

The chain is built from TRBV2 and TRBJ2-1, with D unresolved. Germline-derived CDR1 and CDR2 are SNHLY and FYNNEI. This CDR3 has 14 amino acids. Trimming took 5 bases from V and 3 from J, leaving 11 bases between them. The CDR3 DNA is TGTGCCAGCAGTTCTATGTGGGGCTACAATGAGCAGTTCTTC. It translates to CASSSMWGYNEQFF.